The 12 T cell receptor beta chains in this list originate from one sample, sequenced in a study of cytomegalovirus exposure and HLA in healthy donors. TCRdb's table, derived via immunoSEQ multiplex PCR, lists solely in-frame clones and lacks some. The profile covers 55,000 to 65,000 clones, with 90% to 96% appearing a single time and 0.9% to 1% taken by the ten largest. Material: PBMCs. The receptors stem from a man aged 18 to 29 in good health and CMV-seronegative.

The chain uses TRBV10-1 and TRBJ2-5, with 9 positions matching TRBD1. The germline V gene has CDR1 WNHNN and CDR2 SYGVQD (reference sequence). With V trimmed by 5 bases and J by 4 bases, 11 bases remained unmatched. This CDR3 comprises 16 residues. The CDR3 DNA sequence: TGCGCCAGCAGTTTACAGGGGGCAAGAAACGTAGAGACCCAGTACTTC. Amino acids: CASSLQGARNVETQYF.

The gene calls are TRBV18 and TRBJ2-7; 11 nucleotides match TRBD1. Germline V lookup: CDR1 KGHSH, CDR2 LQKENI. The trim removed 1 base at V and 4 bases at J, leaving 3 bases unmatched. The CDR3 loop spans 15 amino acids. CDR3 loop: CASSPRTGGLYEQYF. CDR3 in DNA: TGTGCCAGCTCACCACGGACAGGGGGCTTGTACGAGCAGTACTTC.

The DNA of the CDR3 is TGTGCCAGCTCTGGAAGCCTAGCGGGAGGGCCCGGGGAGCTGTTTTTT. Its protein product is CASSGSLAGGPGELFF. The chain couples TRBV27 to TRBJ2-2; 12 nucleotides match TRBD2. V was clipped by 8 bases and J by 6 bases; unmatched bases: 10. In germline, CDR1 is MNHEY, CDR2 SMNVEV (reference sequence). CDR3 length: 16 residues.

CDR3 bases: TGTGCCAGCAGCTTCTTAGCGGCCCGCTCTGGAAACACCATATATTTT. This sequence encodes CASSFLAARSGNTIYF. The chain joins TRBV11-2 to TRBJ1-3; no clear D gene. Between the trimmed V and J ends, which lost 3 bases and 0 bases, there was a span of 12 bases. CDR1 is SGHAT and CDR2 is FQNNGV in the germline V gene. CDR3 length: 16 amino acids. Drawing the rest from reference TRBV11-2 and TRBJ1-3, the complete variable domain is EAGVAQSPRYKIIEKRQSVAFWCNPISGHATLYWYQQILGQGPKLLIQFQNNGVVDDSQLPKDRFSAERLKGVDSTLKIQPAKLEDSAVYLCASSFLAARSGNTIYFGEGSWLTVV.

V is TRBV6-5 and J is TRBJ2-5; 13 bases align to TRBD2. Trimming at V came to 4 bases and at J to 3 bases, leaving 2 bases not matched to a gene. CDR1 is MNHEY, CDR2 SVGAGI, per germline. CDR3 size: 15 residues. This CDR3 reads CASSWGTSGEETQYF. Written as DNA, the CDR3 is TGTGCCAGCAGTTGGGGGACTAGCGGGGAAGAGACCCAGTACTTC.

The CDR3 here is CASSPPTGIGGYTF. The CDR3 nucleotides read TGTGCCAGCTCACCACCCACCGGGATAGGAGGCTACACCTTC. The chain couples TRBV18 to TRBJ1-2; D gene ambiguous. The germline gives CDR1 KGHSH, CDR2 LQKENI. Trimming removed 0 bases at V and 8 bases at J, with 13 bases between. This CDR3 is built from 14 residues. The full variable domain, with the rest looked up from reference TRBV18 and TRBJ1-2, is NAGVMQNPRHLVRRRGQEARLRCSPMKGHSHVYWYRQLPEEGLKFMVYLQKENIIDESGMPKERFSAEFPKEGPSILRIQQVVRGDSAAYFCASSPPTGIGGYTFGSGTRLTVV.

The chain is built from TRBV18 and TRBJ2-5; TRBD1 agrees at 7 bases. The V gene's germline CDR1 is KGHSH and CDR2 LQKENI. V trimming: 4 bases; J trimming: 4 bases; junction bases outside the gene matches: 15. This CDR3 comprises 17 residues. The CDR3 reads CASSLYPGQHDGETQYF. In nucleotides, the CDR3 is TGTGCCAGCTCACTCTATCCGGGACAGCATGACGGAGAGACCCAGTACTTC.

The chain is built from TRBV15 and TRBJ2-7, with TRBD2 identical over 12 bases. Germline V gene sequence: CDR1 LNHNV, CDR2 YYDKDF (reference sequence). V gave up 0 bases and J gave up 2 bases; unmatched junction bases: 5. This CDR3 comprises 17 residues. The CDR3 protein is CATSRDLAGGWAYEQYF. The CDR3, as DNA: TGTGCCACCAGCAGAGATCTAGCGGGAGGGTGGGCCTACGAGCAGTACTTC.

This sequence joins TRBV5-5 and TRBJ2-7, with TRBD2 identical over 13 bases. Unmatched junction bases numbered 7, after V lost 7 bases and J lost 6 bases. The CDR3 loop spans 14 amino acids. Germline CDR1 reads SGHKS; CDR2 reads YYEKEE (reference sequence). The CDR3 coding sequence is TGTGCCAGCGCCATACTAGCGGGAGGGCCCGAGCAGTACTTC. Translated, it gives CASAILAGGPEQYF.

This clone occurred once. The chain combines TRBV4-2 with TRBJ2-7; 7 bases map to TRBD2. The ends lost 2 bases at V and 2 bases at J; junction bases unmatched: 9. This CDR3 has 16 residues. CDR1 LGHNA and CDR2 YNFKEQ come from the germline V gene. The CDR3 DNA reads TGTGCCAGCAGCCAACAAGCGGGAAATAATCCCTACGAGCAGTACTTC. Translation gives CASSQQAGNNPYEQYF.

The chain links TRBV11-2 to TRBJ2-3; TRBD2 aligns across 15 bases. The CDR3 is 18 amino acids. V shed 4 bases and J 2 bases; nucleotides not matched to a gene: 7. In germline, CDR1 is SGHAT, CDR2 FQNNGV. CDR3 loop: CASSSGLAGGYFTDTQYF. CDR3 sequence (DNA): TGTGCCAGCAGCTCGGGACTAGCGGGAGGCTATTTCACAGATACGCAGTATTTT. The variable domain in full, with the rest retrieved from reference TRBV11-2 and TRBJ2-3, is EAGVAQSPRYKIIEKRQSVAFWCNPISGHATLYWYQQILGQGPKLLIQFQNNGVVDDSQLPKDRFSAERLKGVDSTLKIQPAKLEDSAVYLCASSSGLAGGYFTDTQYFGPGTRLTVL.

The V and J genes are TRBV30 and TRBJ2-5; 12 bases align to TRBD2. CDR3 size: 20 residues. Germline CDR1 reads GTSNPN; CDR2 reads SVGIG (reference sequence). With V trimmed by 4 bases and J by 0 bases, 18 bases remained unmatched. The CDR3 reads CAWNEAGRLAGVPYQETQYF. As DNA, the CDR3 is TGTGCCTGGAACGAGGCAGGTAGACTAGCGGGAGTCCCCTACCAAGAGACCCAGTACTTC.